This TCR beta chain was identified during a study of CD8 T cells in ankylosing spondylitis. Study observations and caveats: Matched ankylosing spondylitis synovial fluid reportedly contained a significantly enriched population of disease-linked clones.

Looked up from germline, CDR1 is PRHDT and CDR2 is FYEKMQ (reference sequence). The CDR3 loop spans 12 amino acids. Trimming left V 6 bases short and J 9 bases short, with 12 bases between. Turning to this clonotype: What it recognizes is unknown.

Each CDR3 protein is one row after TCRdb ran MiXCR on the 5' RACE reads. Of about 180,000 distinct CDR3 sequences listed, 9.8% were seen once; the top ten hold approximately 15%. The source material was blood, either unsorted or a sorted T cell fraction (not recorded which). The chain uses TRBV13 and TRBJ2-1; TRBD2 is a possible D gene (5 bases). The origin of this receptor is a female donor with ankylosing spondylitis or in good health (not recorded which). Written as DNA, the CDR3 is TGTGCCAGCAGAAGGGAGACGGGTGAGCAGTTCTTC. Protein: CASRRETGEQFF.